This record looks at one T cell receptor beta chain sequence and its context. Its antigen is not known. This entry belongs to a study of T cell responses to AZD1222 COVID-19 vaccine. Study-level findings and limits: Clonal diversity was possibly underestimated; the donors were predominantly white British and more often female. Spike-specific TCR breadth rose after two AZD1222 doses, and depth rose as well.

Measured with immunoSEQ multiplex PCR; TCRdb has only the in-frame clones, and not every one. The sample has 120,000 to 150,000 clones; roughly four fifths are singletons. The V gene's germline CDR1 is KGHSH and CDR2 LQKENI. This CDR3 comprises 14 residues. The V and J ends lost 6 bases and 0 bases respectively, with 9 bases between them. The rearrangement uses TRBV18 and TRBJ1-5; possibly TRBD1 for D (5 bases). Material: peripheral blood, obtained on day 0 of MenACWY control vaccination. This sequence originates from an adult in good health. The CDR3 sequence is CASSVQVSNQPQHF. CDR3 nucleotide sequence: TGTGCCAGCTCTGTACAGGTTAGCAATCAGCCCCAGCATTTT. The full variable domain, completed using reference TRBV18 and TRBJ1-5, is NAGVMQNPRHLVRRRGQEARLRCSPMKGHSHVYWYRQLPEEGLKFMVYLQKENIIDESGMPKERFSAEFPKEGPSILRIQQVVRGDSAAYFCASSVQVSNQPQHFGDGTRLSIL.